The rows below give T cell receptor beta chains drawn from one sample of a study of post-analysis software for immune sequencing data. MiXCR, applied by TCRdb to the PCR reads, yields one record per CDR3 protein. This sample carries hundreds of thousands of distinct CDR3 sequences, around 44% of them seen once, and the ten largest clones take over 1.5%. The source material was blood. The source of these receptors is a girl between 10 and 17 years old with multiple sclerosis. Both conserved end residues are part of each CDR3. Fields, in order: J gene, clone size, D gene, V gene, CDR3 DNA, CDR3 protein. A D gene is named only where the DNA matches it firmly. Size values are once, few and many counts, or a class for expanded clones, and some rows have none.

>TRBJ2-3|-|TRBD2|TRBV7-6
TGTGCCAGCAGCTTAGGAGCGGGAGGGCCGGGCACAGATACGCAGTATTTT
CASSLGAGGPGTDTQYF
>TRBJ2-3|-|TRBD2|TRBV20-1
TGCAGTGCTAAACGTAGCGGGAGCACAGATACGCAGTATTTT
CSAKRSGSTDTQYF
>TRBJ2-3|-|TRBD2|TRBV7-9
TGTGCCAGCAGCCCAAGGACTAGCGGGAGTGGCACAGATACGCAGTATTTT
CASSPRTSGSGTDTQYF
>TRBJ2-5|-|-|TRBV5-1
TGCGCCAGCAGCTTGGTTCGGCGGGGCGGCCAAGAGACCCAGTACTTC
CASSLVRRGGQETQYF
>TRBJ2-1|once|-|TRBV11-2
TGTGCCAGCAGCGATCCGACTCCTTTTGATGAGCAGTTCTTC
CASSDPTPFDEQFF
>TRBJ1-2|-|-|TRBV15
TGTGCCACCAGCAGAGAGGCAGCTAACTATGGCTACACCTTC
CATSREAANYGYTF
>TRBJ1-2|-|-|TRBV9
TGTGCCAGCAGCGTAGCTACAGAGGGCTACACCTTC
CASSVATEGYTF
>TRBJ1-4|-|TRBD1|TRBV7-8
TGTGCCTCCAGACAGGGGAGAGGTGAAAAACTGTTTTTT
CASRQGRGEKLFF
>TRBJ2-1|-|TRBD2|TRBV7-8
TGTGCCAGCCAGTTCGGGAGGGTCAATGAGCAGTTCTTC
CASQFGRVNEQFF
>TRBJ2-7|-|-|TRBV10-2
TGCGCCAGCAGTGCCGAAGCAGCCTCCTACGAGCAGTACTTC
CASSAEAASYEQYF
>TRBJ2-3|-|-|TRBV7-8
TGTGCCAGCAGCTCCTTTTTAGAGGGGAGTAATACAGATACGCAGTATTTT
CASSSFLEGSNTDTQYF
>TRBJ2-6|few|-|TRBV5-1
TGCGCCAGCAGCTTGGATAAGGACGCCTCTGGGGCCAACGTCCTGACTTTC
CASSLDKDASGANVLTF
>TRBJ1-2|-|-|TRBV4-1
TGCGCCAGCAACCATCTTTCAGGGGATTGGGGCTACACCTTC
CASNHLSGDWGYTF
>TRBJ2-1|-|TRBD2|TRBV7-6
TGTGCCAGCAGCTTATTGCCTAGCGGAACCTACAATGAGCAGTTCTTC
CASSLLPSGTYNEQFF
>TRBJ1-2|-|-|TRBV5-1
TGCGCCAGCAGCTTAGGGACAAGGGCTGCCGGCTACACCTTC
CASSLGTRAAGYTF
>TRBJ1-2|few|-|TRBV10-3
TGTGCCATCAGCGGGGACAAGGAGAATGGCTACACCTTC
CAISGDKENGYTF
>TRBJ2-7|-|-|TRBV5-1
TGCGCCAGCAGCTTGGACGGTCCGAACGAGCAGTACTTC
CASSLDGPNEQYF
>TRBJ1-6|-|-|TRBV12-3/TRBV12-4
TGTGCCAGCATTCGCAACTCAGGGGTTAATTCACCCCTCCACTTT
CASIRNSGVNSPLHF